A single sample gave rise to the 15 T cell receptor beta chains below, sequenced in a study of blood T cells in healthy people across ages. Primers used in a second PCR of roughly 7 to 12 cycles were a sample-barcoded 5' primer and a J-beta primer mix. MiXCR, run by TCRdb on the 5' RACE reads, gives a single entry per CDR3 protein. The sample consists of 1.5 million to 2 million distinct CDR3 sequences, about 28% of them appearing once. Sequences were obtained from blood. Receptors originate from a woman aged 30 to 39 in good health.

For the CDR3, the DNA is TGCGCCAGCAGCTATAGACAGGGGACTAATGAAAAACTGTTTTTT. It encodes CASSYRQGTNEKLFF. This chain joins TRBV5-1 and TRBJ1-4, with 8 bases matching TRBD1. The ends lost 3 bases at V and 2 bases at J; junction bases unmatched: 3. CDR3 size: 15 residues. Germline V gives CDR1 SGHRS, CDR2 YFSETQ. The entire variable domain, with the rest obtained from reference TRBV5-1 and TRBJ1-4, is as follows: KAGVTQTPRYLIKTRGQQVTLSCSPISGHRSVSWYQQTPGQGLQFLFEYFSETQRNKGNFPGRFSGRQFSNSRSEMNVSTLELGDSALYLCASSYRQGTNEKLFFGSGTQLSVL.

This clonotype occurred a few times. The CDR3 protein is CASSFRVGQETQYF. The CDR3 nucleotides read TGTGCCAGCAGTTTCCGGGTAGGGCAAGAGACCCAGTACTTC. The chain couples TRBV12-3 or TRBV12-4 to TRBJ2-5, with D unresolved. Trimming cost V 3 bases and J 2 bases, with 10 bases left between them. The CDR3 length is 14 residues.

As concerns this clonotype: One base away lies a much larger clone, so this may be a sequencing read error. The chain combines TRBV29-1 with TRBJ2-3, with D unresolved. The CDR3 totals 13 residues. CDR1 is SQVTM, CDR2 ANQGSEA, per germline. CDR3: CGVEGRYTDTQYF. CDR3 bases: TGCGGCGTTGAAGGTCGATACACAGATACGCAGTATTTT.

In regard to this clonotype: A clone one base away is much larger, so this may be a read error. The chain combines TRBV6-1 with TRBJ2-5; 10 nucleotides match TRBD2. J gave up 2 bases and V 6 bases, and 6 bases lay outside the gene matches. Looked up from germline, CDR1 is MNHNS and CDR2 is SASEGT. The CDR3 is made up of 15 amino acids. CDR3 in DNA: TGTGCCAGCAGCCGGAGAGCGGGGGGGCAAGAGACCCAGTACTTC. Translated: CASSRRAGGQETQYF.

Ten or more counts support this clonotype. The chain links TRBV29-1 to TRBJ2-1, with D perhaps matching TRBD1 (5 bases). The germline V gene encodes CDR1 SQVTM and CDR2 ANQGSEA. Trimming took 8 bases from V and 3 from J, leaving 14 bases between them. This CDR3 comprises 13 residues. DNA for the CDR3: TGCAGCCCTCGGACAAGTGACTACAATGAGCAGTTCTTC. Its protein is CSPRTSDYNEQFF.

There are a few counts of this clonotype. CDR3 DNA: TGCAGTGCTATTAGCGAGAGAGGAGATACGCAGTATTTT. Amino acids: CSAISERGDTQYF. V gene TRBV20-1 combines with J gene TRBJ2-3; maybe TRBD2 (5 bases). Germline loops: CDR1 DFQATT, CDR2 SNEGSKA (reference sequence). Trimming pared 4 bases from V and 5 bases from J, leaving 13 bases between. The CDR3 consists of 13 residues.

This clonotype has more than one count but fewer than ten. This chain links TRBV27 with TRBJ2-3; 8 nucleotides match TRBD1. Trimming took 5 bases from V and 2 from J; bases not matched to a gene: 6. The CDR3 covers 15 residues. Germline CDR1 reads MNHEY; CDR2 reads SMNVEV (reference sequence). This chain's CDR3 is CASSMRQGYTDTQYF. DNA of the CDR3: TGTGCCAGCAGTATGAGACAGGGGTACACAGATACGCAGTATTTT.

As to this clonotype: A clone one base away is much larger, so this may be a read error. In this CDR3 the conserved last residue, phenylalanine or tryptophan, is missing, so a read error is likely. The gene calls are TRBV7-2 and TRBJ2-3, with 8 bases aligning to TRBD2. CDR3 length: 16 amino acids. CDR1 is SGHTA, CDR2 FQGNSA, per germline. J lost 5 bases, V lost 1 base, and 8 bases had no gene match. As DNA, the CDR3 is TGTGCCAGCAGCTTAGAACGGGGGGGCCCTTTAGATACGCAGTATTTG. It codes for CASSLERGGPLDTQYL.

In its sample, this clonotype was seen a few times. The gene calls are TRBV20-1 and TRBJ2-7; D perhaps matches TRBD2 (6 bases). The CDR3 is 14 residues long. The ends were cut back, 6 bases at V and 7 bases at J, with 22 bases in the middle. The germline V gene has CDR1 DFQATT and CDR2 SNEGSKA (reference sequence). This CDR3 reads CSASGGTGRLEQYF. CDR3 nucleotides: TGCAGTGCCTCCGGAGGGACTGGACGCCTGGAGCAGTACTTC.

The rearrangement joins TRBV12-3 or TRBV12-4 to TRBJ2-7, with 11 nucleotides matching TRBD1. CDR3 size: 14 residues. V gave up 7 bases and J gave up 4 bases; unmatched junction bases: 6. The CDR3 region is CASTRTGGRYEQYF. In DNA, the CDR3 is TGTGCCAGCACTAGGACAGGGGGCAGGTACGAGCAGTACTTC.

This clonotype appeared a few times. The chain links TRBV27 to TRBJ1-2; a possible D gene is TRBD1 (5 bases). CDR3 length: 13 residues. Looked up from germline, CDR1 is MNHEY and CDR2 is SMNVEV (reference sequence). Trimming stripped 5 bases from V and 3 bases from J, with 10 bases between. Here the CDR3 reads CASSPLTDYGYTF. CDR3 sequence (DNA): TGTGCCAGCAGTCCATTGACAGACTATGGCTACACCTTC.

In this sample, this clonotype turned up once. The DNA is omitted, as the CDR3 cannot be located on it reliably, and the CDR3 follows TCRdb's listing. The CDR3 sequence: CASSLGVGGGSFF. The chain is built from TRBV12-3 or TRBV12-4 and TRBJ1-1; the table's D call, TRBD1, has no DNA check behind it. The length of the CDR3 is 13 amino acids, counting both ends.

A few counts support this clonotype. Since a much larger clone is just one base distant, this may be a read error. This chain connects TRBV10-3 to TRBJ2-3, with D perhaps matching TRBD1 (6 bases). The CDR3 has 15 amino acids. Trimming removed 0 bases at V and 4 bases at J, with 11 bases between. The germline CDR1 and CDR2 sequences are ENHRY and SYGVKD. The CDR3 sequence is CAISESPTGSDTQYF. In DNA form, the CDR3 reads TGTGCCATCAGTGAGTCTCCCACAGGGTCAGATACGCAGTATTTT.

Here the CDR3 reads CSARVAGGTYNEQFF. Written as DNA, the CDR3 is TGCAGTGCTAGAGTTGCGGGGGGAACCTACAATGAGCAGTTCTTC. This rearrangement joins TRBV20-1 to TRBJ2-1; TRBD2 matches at 8 bases. V lost 1 base and J lost 2; bases outside the gene matches: 4. The CDR3 consists of 15 residues. The germline CDR1 and CDR2 sequences are DFQATT and SNEGSKA (reference sequence).

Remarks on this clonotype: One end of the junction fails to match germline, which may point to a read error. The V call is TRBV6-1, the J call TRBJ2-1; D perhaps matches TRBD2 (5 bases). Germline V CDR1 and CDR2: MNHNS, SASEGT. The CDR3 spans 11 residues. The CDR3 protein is CASQDYNERYF. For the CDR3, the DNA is TGTGCCAGTCAAGACTACAATGAGCGGTACTTC.